The 25 T cell receptor beta chains below come from one sample, sequenced in a study of CD8 T cells in ankylosing spondylitis. Points from the study as a whole: The study identified a TCR beta motif of roughly eight highly homologous variants that appeared characteristic of ankylosing spondylitis blood.

TCRdb itself ran the 5' RACE reads through MiXCR, one entry per CDR3 protein. Counted here are under 550,000 distinct CDR3 sequences, 26% occurring once; the ten biggest clones make up 0.89%. No antigens are known for them. Material: blood, either unsorted or a sorted T cell fraction (not recorded which). The receptors here all came from a male donor with ankylosing spondylitis.

The rearrangement links TRBV5-5 to TRBJ1-4, with D hard to call. Germline lookup yields CDR1 SGHKS and CDR2 YYEKEE (reference sequence). This CDR3 is built from 15 residues. Trimming stripped 1 base from V and 5 bases from J, with 12 bases between. In nucleotides, the CDR3 is TGTGCCAGCAGCTTGTATTCAGCGAACAATGAAAAACTGTTTTTT. As protein: CASSLYSANNEKLFF.

The CDR3 loop is CASSQGIRASTDTQYF. The CDR3, as DNA: TGTGCCAGCAGCCAAGGTATCCGGGCCAGCACAGATACGCAGTATTTT. The chain couples TRBV14 to TRBJ2-3; D gene unclear. The CDR3 extends over 16 amino acids. Germline loops: CDR1 SGHDN, CDR2 FVKESK. Trimming took 1 base from V and 0 from J, leaving 11 bases between them.

J is TRBJ2-1 and V is TRBV20-1, with 8 bases fitting TRBD2. The CDR3 consists of 13 residues. Germline V CDR1 and CDR2: DFQATT, SNEGSKA (reference sequence). Unmatched junction bases numbered 5, after V lost 6 bases and J lost 4 bases. CDR3 residues: CSAGTSMYNEQFF. As DNA, the CDR3 is TGCAGTGCAGGGACTAGTATGTACAATGAGCAGTTCTTC.

The V and J genes are TRBV12-3 or TRBV12-4 and TRBJ1-6; D is unresolved. The ends were cut back, 3 bases at V and 7 bases at J, with 10 bases in the middle. The CDR3 spans 14 residues. The CDR3 sequence is CASSLEGKNSPLHF. The CDR3 bases are TGTGCCAGCAGTTTGGAAGGGAAGAATTCACCCCTCCACTTT.

V usage is TRBV5-1 and J usage is TRBJ2-6; possibly TRBD2 for D (5 bases). Germline-derived CDR1 and CDR2 are SGHRS and YFSETQ. The CDR3 length is 15 residues. V lost 7 bases and J 10 bases, leaving 21 bases between the germline ends. The CDR3 coding sequence is TGCGCCAGCGCACCCAGACTTGCGGGTGAGAACGTCCTGACTTTC. Translated, it gives CASAPRLAGENVLTF. The full variable domain, with the rest looked up from reference TRBV5-1 and TRBJ2-6, is KAGVTQTPRYLIKTRGQQVTLSCSPISGHRSVSWYQQTPGQGLQFLFEYFSETQRNKGNFPGRFSGRQFSNSRSEMNVSTLELGDSALYLCASAPRLAGENVLTFGAGSRLTVL.

The chain employs TRBV20-1 and TRBJ1-3, with D possibly matching TRBD1 (6 bases). The V end was cut by 4 bases, the J end by 4 bases, with 11 bases between. Looked up from germline, CDR1 is DFQATT and CDR2 is SNEGSKA (reference sequence). There are 13 residues in the CDR3. The CDR3 bases are TGCAGTGCTACACAGGGTGGGGGAAACACCATATATTTT. This encodes CSATQGGGNTIYF.

This rearrangement joins TRBV3-1 to TRBJ1-1; the D gene is possibly TRBD1 (5 bases). V was clipped by 1 base and J by 4 bases, with 16 bases between them. CDR3 length: 16 residues. Germline CDR1 reads LGHDT; CDR2 reads YNNKEL (reference sequence). The CDR3 is CASSQGHLGGTTEAFF. CDR3 DNA: TGTGCCAGCAGCCAAGGCCACCTGGGGGGAACCACTGAAGCTTTCTTT.

Ten or more counts support this clonotype. The V gene is TRBV5-4, the J gene TRBJ2-5; D is ambiguous. V gave up 1 base and J gave up 5 bases, with 9 bases separating them. There are 13 residues in the CDR3. CDR1 and CDR2 (germline): SGHNT, YYREEE (reference sequence). CDR3 sequence reads: CASSLFSTETQYF. The CDR3 region has the DNA TGTGCCAGCAGCTTGTTTAGCACCGAGACCCAGTACTTC.

This clonotype occurred many times. The CDR3 spells CASSFTGETQYF. DNA for the CDR3: TGTGCCAGCAGTTTTACTGGGGAGACCCAGTACTTC. The chain recombines TRBV12-3 or TRBV12-4 with TRBJ2-5, with D uncertain. The length of the CDR3 is 12 residues. V was trimmed by 3 bases and J by 5 bases, leaving 7 bases between them.

This clonotype was seen a handful of times. The chain joins TRBV20-1 to TRBJ1-2, with 8 bases identical to TRBD1. V lost 6 bases and J lost 8; bases outside the gene matches: 11. Germline V CDR1 and CDR2: DFQATT, SNEGSKA (reference sequence). This CDR3 has 13 amino acids. The CDR3 DNA reads as TGCAGTGCAAGTCAGGGGGCCGGTATGGGCTACACCTTC. Protein: CSASQGAGMGYTF.

The sample holds a few counts of this clonotype. CDR3 bases: TGCAGTGCCCCCGCGGCCATTAATGAAAAACTGTTTTTT. The encoded protein is CSAPAAINEKLFF. This chain uses TRBV20-1 with TRBJ1-4, with unresolved D. Germline lookup yields CDR1 DFQATT and CDR2 SNEGSKA (reference sequence). Trimming stripped 6 bases from V and 4 bases from J, with 12 bases between. The CDR3 contains 13 residues.

This chain joins TRBV6-1 and TRBJ2-1; the D gene is possibly TRBD2 (5 bases). Germline CDR1 reads MNHNS; CDR2 reads SASEGT. CDR3 length: 15 amino acids. Trimming shortened V by 2 bases and J by 0 bases, and 8 bases separated the two germline ends. The DNA for the CDR3 is TGTGCCAGCAGTGAACTCGGGATCTCCTACAATGAGCAGTTCTTC. Its protein product is CASSELGISYNEQFF.

The genes are TRBV2 and TRBJ2-2; TRBD1 aligns across 7 bases. V was pared by 10 bases and J by 0 bases, with 2 bases of the junction left unmatched. CDR1 is SNHLY and CDR2 is FYNNEI in the germline V gene. CDR3 length: 13 amino acids. CDR3 residues: CATQGTNTGELFF. The CDR3 coding sequence is TGTGCCACACAGGGGACGAACACCGGGGAGCTGTTTTTT.

The V gene is TRBV6-4, the J gene TRBJ1-1; tentatively, D is TRBD1 (5 bases). Between the trimmed V and J ends, which lost 2 bases and 7 bases, there was a span of 14 bases. This CDR3 comprises 14 residues. Germline CDR1 is MRHNA and CDR2 is SNTAGT. The CDR3 DNA reads TGTGCCAGCAGTGACGGGGCAGTCAAAAGTGAAGCTTTCTTT. Translating gives CASSDGAVKSEAFF.

This chain uses TRBV5-1 with TRBJ1-4; D perhaps matches TRBD1 (6 bases). V shed 6 bases and J shed 8 bases, with 14 bases lying between them. The germline gives CDR1 SGHRS, CDR2 YFSETQ. CDR3 size: 13 residues. The CDR3 sequence: CASKRGLGEKLFF. The CDR3 coding sequence is TGCGCCAGCAAACGGGGGCTCGGAGAAAAACTGTTTTTT.

The J gene is TRBJ2-1, the V gene TRBV24-1; no reliable D call. Between the trimmed V and J ends, which lost 8 bases and 0 bases, there was a span of 16 bases. CDR3 size: 16 residues. CDR1 and CDR2 from the germline V gene are KGHDR and SFDVKD. CDR3 residues: CATKASDGSSYNEQFF. The CDR3 region has the DNA TGTGCCACCAAAGCCTCAGACGGAAGCTCCTACAATGAGCAGTTCTTC.

This clonotype was found a few times. CDR3 nucleotides: TGTGCCAGCAGCCCCACAGGGGCAGACACCGGGGAGCTGTTTTTT. It is translated as CASSPTGADTGELFF. The chain recombines TRBV7-7 with TRBJ2-2, with 7 nucleotides matching TRBD1. Unmatched junction bases numbered 6, after V lost 5 bases and J lost 3 bases. Germline assignment: CDR1 SSHAT and CDR2 FNYEAQ (reference sequence). This CDR3 is built from 15 residues.

This clonotype was picked up one time. The junction shows a germline mismatch at one end, possibly a read error. This chain joins TRBV20-1 and TRBJ2-7, with 8 bases identical to TRBD2. The CDR3 consists of 12 residues. Looked up from germline, CDR1 is DFQATT and CDR2 is SNEGSKA (reference sequence). CDR3 residues: CSARSPGLEVFF. The CDR3 nucleotides read TGCAGTGCTAGATCCCCGGGACTAGAGGTATTCTTC.

This chain uses TRBV7-2 with TRBJ2-1; D uncertain. Germline values: CDR1 SGHTA, CDR2 FQGNSA. Trimming took off 7 bases at V and 5 bases at J, with 6 bases between the two ends. This CDR3 has 11 amino acids. The DNA of the CDR3 is TGTGCCAGCAATATCAACAATGAGCAGTTCTTC. Protein product: CASNINNEQFF.

This clonotype was picked up a small number of times. The DNA of the CDR3 is TGTGCCTGGAGTGATCAAGTAGACACTGAAGCTTTCTTT. This sequence encodes CAWSDQVDTEAFF. The chain carries TRBV30 and TRBJ1-1; D not certain. V lost 1 base and J lost 3, with 9 bases in between. The CDR3 is 13 amino acids. Germline CDR1 and CDR2: GTSNPN and SVGIG (reference sequence).

The V gene is TRBV10-3, the J gene TRBJ2-1, with 11 bases aligning to TRBD2. The CDR3 length is 16 residues. The V gene end was trimmed by 6 bases and the J gene end by 1 base; junction bases not matched to a gene: 5. Per the germline V gene, CDR1 is ENHRY and CDR2 is SYGVKD. The CDR3 nucleotides read TGTGCCATCAGCCACACTAGCGGGAGATCCTACAATGAGCAGTTCTTC. Amino acid sequence: CAISHTSGRSYNEQFF.

V and J are TRBV3-1 and TRBJ1-1; tentatively, D is TRBD1 (5 bases). The CDR3 extends over 13 amino acids. Germline CDR1 reads LGHDT; CDR2 reads YNNKEL (reference sequence). V shed 7 bases and J shed 0 bases, with 9 bases lying between them. Written as DNA, the CDR3 is TGTGCCAGCAAGGGACCCATGAACACTGAAGCTTTCTTT. It is translated as CASKGPMNTEAFF. Using reference TRBV3-1 and TRBJ1-1 for the parts outside the CDR3, the full variable domain is DTAVSQTPKYLVTQMGNDKSIKCEQNLGHDTMYWYKQDSKKFLKIMFSYNNKELIINETVPNRFSPKSPDKAHLNLHINSLELGDSAVYFCASKGPMNTEAFFGQGTRLTVV.

This clonotype was observed at least ten times. The rearrangement uses TRBV20-1 and TRBJ2-5, with a weak D call TRBD2 (6 bases). Trimming left V 1 base short and J 5 bases short, with 11 bases between. CDR1 DFQATT and CDR2 SNEGSKA come from the germline V gene (reference sequence). The CDR3 consists of 13 residues. The CDR3 bases are TGCAGTGCTAGAGTGGGGGGTAGCGAGACCCAGTACTTC. Translation: CSARVGGSETQYF.

The genes are TRBV12-3 or TRBV12-4 and TRBJ2-5; tentatively, D is TRBD1 or TRBD2 (5 bases each). The V end lost 6 bases, the J end lost 5 bases, and 28 bases lay between the germline ends. The CDR3 has 18 amino acids. The CDR3 protein is CASSNRGEGDPLGETQYF. CDR3 DNA: TGTGCCAGCAGCAATAGAGGGGAAGGGGATCCGTTGGGGGAGACCCAGTACTTC.

Many counts were recorded for this clonotype. V and J are TRBV15 and TRBJ2-6; 8 positions agree with TRBD1. V lost 2 bases, J lost 4 bases, and 7 bases stayed unmatched. The CDR3 totals 17 residues. CDR1 is LNHNV and CDR2 is YYDKDF in the germline V gene (reference sequence). CDR3 DNA: TGTGCCACCAGCAGACCTACAGGGGGATCCGGGGCCAACGTCCTGACTTTC. It encodes CATSRPTGGSGANVLTF.